Each of the 20 T cell receptor beta chains below was sequenced from the same sample in a study of post-analysis software for immune sequencing data. Study-wide results and caveats: Patients carried five TRBV segments more frequently than controls did, and TRBV5-6, TRBV5-1 and TRBV20-1 were among them.

Unique molecular identifiers were built into the TCR beta cDNA libraries. MiXCR, run by TCRdb on the PCR reads, gives a single entry per CDR3 protein. The sample includes a few hundred thousand distinct CDR3 sequences, around a third of them seen just once. Their antigen targets remain unknown. The sample was blood. The receptors were gathered from a girl younger than 18 with multiple sclerosis.

This clonotype was seen a few times. V gene TRBV7-2 combines with J gene TRBJ1-2, with D hard to call. Germline V CDR1 and CDR2: SGHTA, FQGNSA. The CDR3 sequence is 15 residues long. V lost 2 bases and J lost 2, with 12 bases in between. The CDR3 sequence: CASSLWDEVNYGYTF. The CDR3 DNA reads TGTGCCAGCAGCTTATGGGATGAGGTGAACTATGGCTACACCTTC. The full variable domain, with the rest looked up from reference TRBV7-2 and TRBJ1-2, is GAGVSQSPSNKVTEKGKDVELRCDPISGHTALYWYRQSLGQGLEFLIYFQGNSAPDKSGLPSDRFSAERTGGSVSTLTIQRTQQEDSAVYLCASSLWDEVNYGYTFGSGTRLTVV.

The rearrangement joins TRBV10-2 to TRBJ2-1, with 9 nucleotides matching TRBD2. V was pared by 4 bases and J by 3 bases, with 4 bases of the junction left unmatched. Germline V gene data show CDR1 as WSHSY and CDR2 as SAAADI. This CDR3 spans 15 amino acids. The CDR3, as DNA: TGCGCCAGCAGTGGGCTAGCGGGATTCTACAATGAGCAGTTCTTC. This translates into CASSGLAGFYNEQFF.

About this clonotype itself: The junction differs from germline at one of its ends, possibly a read error. The chain carries TRBV10-3 and TRBJ1-2, with D perhaps TRBD1 (6 bases). The germline V gene encodes CDR1 ENHRY and CDR2 SYGVKD. This CDR3 spans 13 amino acids. CDR3: CTISLGQSYGYTF. DNA for the CDR3: TGTACCATCAGCTTAGGACAGTCCTATGGCTACACCTTC.

V is TRBV5-1 and J is TRBJ1-1; D is unresolved. Trimming shortened V by 7 bases and J by 2 bases, and 15 bases separated the two germline ends. CDR3 length equals 14 residues. Germline CDR1 reads SGHRS; CDR2 reads YFSETQ. The CDR3 loop is CASSVTLTNTEAFF. The CDR3 coding sequence is TGCGCCAGCTCGGTGACACTAACCAACACTGAAGCTTTCTTT.

The chain links TRBV12-3 or TRBV12-4 to TRBJ2-5; D gene uncertain. V lost 7 bases to trimming and J lost 2 bases, with 17 bases between them. The CDR3 sequence is 15 residues long. CDR3 residues: CASTPKQDRQETQYF. Here the CDR3 DNA reads TGTGCCAGCACCCCCAAGCAGGACCGGCAAGAGACCCAGTACTTC.

The chain is built from TRBV29-1 and TRBJ2-1; 16 nucleotides match TRBD2. Germline V gene lookup returns CDR1 SQVTM and CDR2 ANQGSEA. Trimming took 7 bases from V and 9 from J; bases not matched to a gene: 3. This CDR3 spans 13 amino acids. CDR3 residues: CSGGLAGGTEQFF. Here the CDR3 DNA reads TGCAGCGGGGGACTAGCGGGGGGGACTGAGCAGTTCTTC.

The chain couples TRBV6-1 to TRBJ1-1, with a weak D call TRBD1 (6 bases). CDR1 and CDR2 (germline): MNHNS, SASEGT. The V gene lost 3 bases and the J gene lost 10 bases, with 6 bases spanning the gap. This CDR3 has 10 residues. Written as DNA, the CDR3 is TGTGCCAGCAGTGACAGGGGAGCTTTCTTT. It codes for CASSDRGAFF.

This chain connects TRBV20-1 to TRBJ2-7, with TRBD2 identical over 8 bases. There are 14 residues in the CDR3. Unmatched junction bases numbered 6, after V lost 3 bases and J lost 2 bases. Germline loops: CDR1 DFQATT, CDR2 SNEGSKA (reference sequence). In DNA, the CDR3 is TGCAGTGCTAGGTCCAGCGGGGGCCCCTACGAGCAGTACTTC. The encoded protein is CSARSSGGPYEQYF.

This clonotype has a count of ten or more. The chain combines TRBV2 with TRBJ2-1; D unresolved. The CDR3 is 10 amino acids. Trimming took off 4 bases at V and 10 bases at J, with 5 bases between the two ends. Germline CDR1 SNHLY, CDR2 FYNNEI. The DNA for the CDR3 is TGTGCCAGCAGTGTTTTAGAGCAGTTCTTC. This gives the protein CASSVLEQFF.

This clonotype turned up a few times. V and J are TRBV5-1 and TRBJ2-7; 9 nucleotides line up with TRBD1. The CDR3 has 19 residues. V was pared by 4 bases and J by 0 bases, with 17 bases of the junction left unmatched. Germline CDR1 reads SGHRS; CDR2 reads YFSETQ. CDR3 loop: CASSPVNGAEDRGSYEQYF. CDR3 nucleotide sequence: TGCGCCAGCAGCCCAGTTAACGGGGCGGAGGACAGGGGCTCCTACGAGCAGTACTTC.

CDR3 sequence: CASSLSTTNSPLHF. In DNA form, the CDR3 reads TGTGCCAGCAGTTTGAGTACCACGAATTCACCCCTCCACTTT. The chain is built from TRBV12-3 or TRBV12-4 and TRBJ1-6; D is ambiguous. Trimming removed 3 bases at V and 7 bases at J, with 10 bases between. The CDR3 contains 14 residues.

This clonotype was found a few times. V gene TRBV9 combines with J gene TRBJ1-2; D might be TRBD1 (5 bases). V was cut by 0 bases and J by 5 bases, with 11 bases left in between. The CDR3 spans 14 residues. CDR1 SGDLS and CDR2 YYNGEE come from the germline V gene. The CDR3 spells CASSVDAGRYGYTF. As DNA, the CDR3 is TGTGCCAGCAGCGTAGACGCAGGGAGGTATGGCTACACCTTC.

This chain uses TRBV5-1 with TRBJ2-7; the match to TRBD1 covers 7 bases. The CDR3 covers 14 residues. CDR1 is SGHRS and CDR2 is YFSETQ in the germline V gene. V lost 4 bases and J lost 2; bases outside the gene matches: 6. The CDR3 DNA reads as TGCGCCAGCAGCACAGGGGACCCCCCCTACGAGCAGTACTTC. Protein sequence: CASSTGDPPYEQYF.

The V gene is TRBV6-4, the J gene TRBJ1-6; no clear D. This CDR3 is built from 13 residues. Trimming stripped 2 bases from V and 5 bases from J, with 4 bases between. The germline V gene has CDR1 MRHNA and CDR2 SNTAGT. CDR3 region: CASSDRDNSPLHF. DNA of the CDR3: TGTGCCAGCAGTGACAGGGATAATTCACCCCTCCACTTT.

This clonotype occurred a few times. This chain joins TRBV5-1 and TRBJ2-5; 9 nucleotides line up with TRBD1. The end of the DNA fits TRBJ2-7 better, so the J call may be wrong. The CDR3 has 15 amino acids. Germline assignment: CDR1 SGHRS and CDR2 YFSETQ. The CDR3, as DNA: TGCGCCAGCAGCCCTCCGGGACAGGGATGGAACGAGCAGTACTTC. It codes for CASSPPGQGWNEQYF.

This clonotype has just one count. As DNA, the CDR3 is TGTGCCAGCAGCGCATTAGACACTGAAGCTTTCTTT. Translated, it gives CASSALDTEAFF. The V call is TRBV7-2, the J call TRBJ1-1; D remains ambiguous. Trimming cost V 5 bases and J 3 bases, with 7 bases left between them. The germline CDR1 and CDR2 sequences are SGHTA and FQGNSA. The CDR3 loop spans 12 amino acids.

This chain connects TRBV20-1 to TRBJ2-3, with D possibly being TRBD1 or TRBD2 (5 bases each). Germline CDR1 is DFQATT and CDR2 is SNEGSKA (reference sequence). This CDR3 has 11 residues. V was cut by 6 bases and J by 6 bases, with 10 bases left in between. The CDR3 DNA reads as TGCAGTGCCAGTGAGGGGGATACGCAGTATTTT. Protein product: CSASEGDTQYF.

This clonotype was detected a few times. The genes are TRBV5-1 and TRBJ2-6, with D perhaps assigned TRBD1 or TRBD2 (5 bases each). The CDR3 is 15 residues long. The ends were cut back, 1 base at V and 3 bases at J, with 8 bases in the middle. CDR1 is SGHRS and CDR2 is YFSETQ in the germline V gene. The CDR3: CASSLRGDGANVLTF. Here the CDR3 DNA reads TGCGCCAGCAGCTTGAGAGGGGATGGGGCCAACGTCCTGACTTTC.

This clonotype was observed a handful of times. CDR3 sequence (DNA): TGCGCCAGCAGCCAAGAAGTCACAGGAGGGAGCTACGAGCAGTACTTC. This codes for CASSQEVTGGSYEQYF. This chain uses TRBV4-1 with TRBJ2-7; D is perhaps TRBD2 (6 bases). V was cut by 0 bases and J by 3 bases, with 15 bases left in between. The CDR3 sequence is 16 residues long. Germline CDR1 is MGHRA and CDR2 is YSYEKL.

The rearrangement joins TRBV5-6 to TRBJ1-6; maybe TRBD1 (5 bases). Germline CDR1 is SGHDT and CDR2 is YYEEEE. The V end lost 2 bases, the J end lost 9 bases, and 18 bases lay between the germline ends. The CDR3 has 16 residues. CDR3 amino acids: CASSFKRGDLTSPLHF. DNA for the CDR3: TGTGCCAGCAGCTTTAAAAGGGGAGATCTAACTTCACCCCTCCACTTT.